This T cell receptor beta chain comes out of a study of shared clonotypes between healthy human individuals (dated by TCRdb to about 2020). The study in broad terms: A couple of women and three men aged 18 to 49 years were included in the cohort. Per donor, three plates each were used for CD4 naive and CD4 memory, two for CD8 naive, and one for CD8 memory. To estimate repertoire size and how much clonotype sharing occurs between individuals, the study deeply sequenced the blood TCR repertoires of roughly 5 healthy adults. To increase sequencing depth and limit assay-specific biases, TCR repertoire library preparation and sequencing were carried out by different laboratories using diverse techniques. Per donor, leukapheresis produced somewhere between about 0.94 and 8.9 billion PBMCs.

TCR CDR3 regions were amplified from genomic DNA by multiplex PCR using the deep immunoSEQ assay. For each cell subset, the extracted genomic DNA was distributed evenly across all wells of several immunoSEQ 96-well plates, and each plate served as one replicate. For sorted subsets, each replicate PCR was loaded with approximately 200 ng genomic DNA, equivalent to 25,000 to 35,000 T cell genomes. Purified libraries were quantified with a Qubit 3.0 fluorometer, sized on a Bioanalyzer 2100, and re-quantified with the KAPA Library Quantification kit. Every immunoSEQ 96-well plate was sequenced on a separate single-read 150-cycle Illumina NextSeq 550 flow cell. On the study's bioinformatics: The immunoSEQ output contained only junctional sequences without quality scores, so filtering could not match that applied to full-length reads. Sequences were annotated with PyIR, a Python wrapper for IgBLAST v1.9, using IMGT germline references to assign V/J genes and CDR3. Any read was removed if the V/J assignment was weak (E-value above 1e-6), the CDR3 was missing, or the read contained stop codons, out-of-frame junctions, or ambiguous translated residues. V3J clonotypes were defined as sequences sharing the same inferred V gene, J gene, and CDR3 amino acid sequence. To compute the percentage overlap between repertoires, the number of shared unique clonotypes was divided by the size of the smaller repertoire. Three approaches were used to assess repertoire richness: RTK rarefaction, the Chao1 estimator, and Recon v2.1 estimates of unobserved clonotypes. Generation probabilities for all TCRbeta clonotypes obtained by the gDNA method from a handful of donors were computed using OLGA. In its TCRdb copy, this immuneACCESS table keeps in-frame sequences only and misses some clones. Where compared with another copy, unresolved V genes explain less than half of these, and the others have no known cause. The V and J calls and clone size were taken over from that table, and D and trimming were inferred from the DNA. For this sample the table gives roughly 2 million clones, of which approximately 94% were detected only once. The biggest ten clones account for about 0.13% of the sample.

Donors were healthy HIV-negative adults with no recently reported acute infections or vaccinations. Only Caucasian adults living in Nashville, Tennessee, USA were represented among the donors. CD4+ T cells were enriched by magnetic negative selection; naive cells were then positively selected on CD45RA, and the negative fraction formed the memory subset. Blood was obtained by leukapheresis, after which PBMCs were separated by Ficoll-Histopaque density gradient centrifugation and cryopreserved in liquid nitrogen vapor phase. Analytical flow cytometry was used to check the purity and quantity of each magnetically sorted T cell population. Genomic DNA was isolated from every sorted fraction and measured by UV absorbance on a Nanodrop 2000c. The paper as a whole reports these results and caveats: The small number of donors limited the genetic and exposure-history diversity represented. Naive subsets generally had larger estimated clonotype richness than memory subsets. Based on pairwise subsampling, the degree of clonotype sharing among donors was expected to be affected by sequencing depth. About 5% of naive CD4, approximately 3.7% of naive CD8, approximately 2.2% of memory CD4, and 0.35% to 0.5% of memory CD8 clonotypes were shared across several donors. Compared with non-shared clonotypes, the clonotypes found in all four sorted-subset donors had higher generation probabilities. Incomplete sequencing was indicated by rarefaction of sorted-subset datasets, despite the large sequencing depth. Sampling was restricted to blood, and TCR repertoires in tissues likely differ from the TCR repertoires found in blood.

Details on this clone: Its antigen is currently not known. Base qualities are not provided; no much larger clone lies one nucleotide away.

Counted from cysteine to phenylalanine, this CDR3 has 16 amino acids. The sequence is cut down to CDR3 DNA, 48 bases in frame from base 1. CDR1 SGHAT and CDR2 FQNNGV were looked up in the germline V gene. V has 5 bases trimmed and J has 3 bases trimmed; junction bases matching no gene number 7. This chain joins TRBV11-2 to TRBJ1-6; TRBD1 aligns with 7 central bases. This clonotype originated in a man younger than 35 in good health. The source material was naive CD4+ T cells sorted from blood. Taken with the paper, the label for cell subset or site translates to: CD45RA+ positively selected. The nucleotide sequence is TGTGCCAGCAGCGCCCTCCGGGACAGCTATAATTCACCCCTCCACTTT. It translates as CASSALRDSYNSPLHF. The full variable domain, with segments outside the CDR3 supplied by the reference TRBV11-2 and TRBJ1-6 proteins, appears as EAGVAQSPRYKIIEKRQSVAFWCNPISGHATLYWYQQILGQGPKLLIQFQNNGVVDDSQLPKDRFSAERLKGVDSTLKIQPAKLEDSAVYLCASSALRDSYNSPLHFGNGTRLTVT.